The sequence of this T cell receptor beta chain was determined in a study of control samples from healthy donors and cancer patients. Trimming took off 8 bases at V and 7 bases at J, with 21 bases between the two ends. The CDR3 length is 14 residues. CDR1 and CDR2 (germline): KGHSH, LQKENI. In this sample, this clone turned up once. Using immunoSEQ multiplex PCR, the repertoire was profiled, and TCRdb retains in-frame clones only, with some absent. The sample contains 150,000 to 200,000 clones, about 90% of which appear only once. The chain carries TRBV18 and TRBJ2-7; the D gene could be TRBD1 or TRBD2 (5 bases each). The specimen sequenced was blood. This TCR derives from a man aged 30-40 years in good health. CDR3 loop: CASAGGWGIGEQYF. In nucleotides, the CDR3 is TGTGCCAGCGCAGGCGGATGGGGGATCGGGGAGCAGTACTTC.